The 2 T cell receptor beta chains given below trace back to one sample, sequenced in a study of blood T cell repertoires in COVID-19. Here immunoSEQ multiplex PCR was the method, and the copy in TCRdb shows in-frame clones only, minus some. The sample has more than 250,000 clones, about 91% seen once. Sequences were obtained from peripheral blood. Receptors originate from a woman younger than 45 with COVID-19, enrolled during active disease.

This chain connects TRBV2 to TRBJ2-7; tentatively, D is TRBD1 (5 bases). V was clipped by 10 bases and J by 2 bases, with 15 bases between them. This CDR3 is 13 amino acids long. The germline gives CDR1 SNHLY, CDR2 FYNNEI. CDR3 nucleotides: TGTGCCACCTCCCCCAGACAGACCTACGAGCAGTACTTC. Translation gives CATSPRQTYEQYF. The full variable domain, with the rest looked up from reference TRBV2 and TRBJ2-7, is EPEVTQTPSHQVTQMGQEVILRCVPISNHLYFYWYRQILGQKVEFLVSFYNNEISEKSEIFDDQFSVERPDGSNFTLKIRSTKLEDSAMYFCATSPRQTYEQYFGPGTRLTVT.

The chain recombines TRBV9 with TRBJ1-3, with D possibly being TRBD1 (6 bases). This CDR3 comprises 14 residues. V lost 4 bases, J lost 1 base, and 9 bases lay in between. Germline V lookup: CDR1 SGDLS, CDR2 YYNGEE. CDR3 bases: TGTGCCAGCAGCACGGACAGTTCTGGAAACACCATATATTTT. Its protein product is CASSTDSSGNTIYF.